This T cell receptor (beta chain) appears in the sequencing data of a study of T cells in Graves' hyperthyroidism and ophthalmopathy. CDR1 and CDR2 from the germline V gene are SGHVS and FQNEAQ. The CDR3 contains 17 residues. Trimming took off 5 bases at V and 4 bases at J, with 23 bases between the two ends. Researchers amplified the TCR beta CDR3 regions from RNA transcripts. Primed by the HTBI set, a first-round RT-PCR was run on the TCR CDR3. TCRdb redid the calling of the multiplex PCR reads with MiXCR, one entry per CDR3 protein. The sample contains roughly 500,000 distinct CDR3 sequences, roughly 13% of which appear only once.

The chain links TRBV7-8 to TRBJ2-5; D is possibly TRBD2 (5 bases). Sequencing was carried out using blood. The source is a woman aged 25-40 years with Graves' hyperthyroidism that later progressed to Graves' ophthalmopathy. Here the CDR3 reads CASSAKRLRRIGETQYF. The CDR3 bases are TGTGCCAGCAGCGCTAAAAGGTTACGGAGGATAGGAGAGACCCAGTACTTC.